The T cell receptor (beta chain) described here comes from a study of shared clonotypes between healthy human individuals. The authors distributed each subset's genomic DNA evenly over several immunoSEQ plates. The assay was immunoSEQ multiplex PCR, and TCRdb's table has in-frame clones only and misses some. The data show 450,000 to 500,000 clones, more than 65% seen once. Notes on the study in general: There were few donors, and this limited the genetic and exposure-history diversity represented. Only blood underwent sampling, and tissue repertoires likely differ.

As for this clone: Its antigen is not known.

This clonotype was sampled from a woman in her thirties or forties in good health. Some clones in this sample may be carry-over from other donors' samples. Sequenced sample: PBMCs.

CDR3 amino acids: CASSLSVVGEKLFF. CDR3 DNA sequence: TGTGCCAGCAGCTTGTCGGTTGTTGGTGAAAAACTGTTTTTT. This chain connects TRBV5-4 to TRBJ1-4; D not certain. V was shortened by 1 base and J by 7 bases, with 11 bases between the two germline ends. The CDR3 covers 14 residues. The germline V gene has CDR1 SGHNT and CDR2 YYREEE (reference sequence).